This TCR beta chain was documented in a study of molecular identifiers for immune sequencing clone quantification. Unmatched junction bases numbered 7, after V lost 5 bases and J lost 7 bases. The CDR3 sequence is 14 residues long. The germline CDR1 and CDR2 sequences are SGHKS and YYEKEE (reference sequence). TCRdb processed the PCR reads anew with MiXCR; each CDR3 protein has one entry. The data hold some 580,000 distinct CDR3 sequences, with 25% observed a single time. This clonotype occurred many times. The antigen remains undetermined. Overall study results and limits: Spike-in Jurkat TCR RNA from a single cell reportedly registered among about a million naive cells. In CMV-specific effectors, clones above 20 copies held over 99% of molecules; naive, under 1%.

Based on a CD8+CD4-CCR7+CD45RA+ profile, naive CD8 T cells were sorted. The origin of this receptor is a human donor in good health. Some libraries in this study had Jurkat cell RNA spiked in. The chain carries TRBV5-5 and TRBJ2-2; 8 bases match TRBD2. Specimen: naive CD8+ T cells from blood, with Jurkat cell RNA spiked in. Subset here: FACS-sorted CD8+CD4-CCR7+CD45RA+ naive T cells. CDR3 bases: TGTGCCAGCAGTACGGGAGGGCCAGTCGGGGAGCTGTTTTTT. Its translation: CASSTGGPVGELFF.